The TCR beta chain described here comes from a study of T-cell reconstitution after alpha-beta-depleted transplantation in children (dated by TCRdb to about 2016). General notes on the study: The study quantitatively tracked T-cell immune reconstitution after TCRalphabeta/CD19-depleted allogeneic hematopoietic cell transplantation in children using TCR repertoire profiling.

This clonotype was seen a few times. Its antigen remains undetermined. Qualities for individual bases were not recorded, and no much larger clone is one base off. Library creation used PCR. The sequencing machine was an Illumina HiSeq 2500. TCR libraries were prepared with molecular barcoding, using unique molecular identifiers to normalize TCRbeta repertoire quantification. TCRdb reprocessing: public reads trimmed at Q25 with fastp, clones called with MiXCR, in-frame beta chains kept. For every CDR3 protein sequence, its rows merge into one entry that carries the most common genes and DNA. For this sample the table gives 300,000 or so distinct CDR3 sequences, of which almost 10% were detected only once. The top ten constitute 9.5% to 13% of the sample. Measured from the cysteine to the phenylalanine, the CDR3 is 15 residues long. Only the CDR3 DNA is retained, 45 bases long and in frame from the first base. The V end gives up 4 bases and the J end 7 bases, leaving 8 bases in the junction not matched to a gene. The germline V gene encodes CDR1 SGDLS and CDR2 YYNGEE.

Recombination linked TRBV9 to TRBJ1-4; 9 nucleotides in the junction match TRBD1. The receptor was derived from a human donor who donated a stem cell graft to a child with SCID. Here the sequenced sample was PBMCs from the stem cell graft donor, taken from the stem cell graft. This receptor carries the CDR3 CASSLLGQGGEKLFF. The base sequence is TGTGCCAGCAGCCTCCTGGGACAGGGAGGTGAAAAACTGTTTTTT.